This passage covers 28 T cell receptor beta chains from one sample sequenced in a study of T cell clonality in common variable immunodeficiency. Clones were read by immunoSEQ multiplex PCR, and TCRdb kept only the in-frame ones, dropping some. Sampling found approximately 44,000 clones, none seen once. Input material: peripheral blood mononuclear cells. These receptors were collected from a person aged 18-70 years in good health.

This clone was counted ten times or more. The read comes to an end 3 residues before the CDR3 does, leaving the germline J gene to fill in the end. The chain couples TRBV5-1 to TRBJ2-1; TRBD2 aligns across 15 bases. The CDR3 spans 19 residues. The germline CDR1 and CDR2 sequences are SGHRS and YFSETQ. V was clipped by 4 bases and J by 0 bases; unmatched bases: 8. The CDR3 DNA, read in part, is TGCGCCAGCAGCCAAGGGGGACTAGCGGGGGGTCTCTCCTACAATGAG. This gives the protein CASSQGGLAGGLSYNE. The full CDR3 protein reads CASSQGGLAGGLSYNEQFF.

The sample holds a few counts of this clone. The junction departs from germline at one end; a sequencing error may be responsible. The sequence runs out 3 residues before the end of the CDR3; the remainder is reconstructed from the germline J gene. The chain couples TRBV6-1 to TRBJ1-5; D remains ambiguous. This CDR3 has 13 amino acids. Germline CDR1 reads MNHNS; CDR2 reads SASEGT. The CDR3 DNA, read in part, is TGTGCCAGCAGTGAAAATAGCAGTCAGCCC. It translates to CASSENSSQP. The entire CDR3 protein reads CASSENSSQPQHF.

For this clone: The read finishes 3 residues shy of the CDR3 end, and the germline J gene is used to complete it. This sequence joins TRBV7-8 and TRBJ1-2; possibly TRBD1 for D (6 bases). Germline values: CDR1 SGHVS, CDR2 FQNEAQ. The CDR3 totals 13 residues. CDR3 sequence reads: CASSPIMDSDYTF. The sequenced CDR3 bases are TGTGCCAGCAGCCCAATAATGGACAGCGAC.

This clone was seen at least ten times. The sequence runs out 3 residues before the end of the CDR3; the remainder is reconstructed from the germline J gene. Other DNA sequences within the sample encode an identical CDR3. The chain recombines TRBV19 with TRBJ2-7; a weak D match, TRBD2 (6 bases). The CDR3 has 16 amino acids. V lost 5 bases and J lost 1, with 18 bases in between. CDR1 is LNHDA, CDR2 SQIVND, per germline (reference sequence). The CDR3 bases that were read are TGTGCCAGTAGTCCTCTCGGGACTGAGATATCCTACGAG. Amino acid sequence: CASSPLGTEISYE. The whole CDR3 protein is CASSPLGTEISYEQYF.

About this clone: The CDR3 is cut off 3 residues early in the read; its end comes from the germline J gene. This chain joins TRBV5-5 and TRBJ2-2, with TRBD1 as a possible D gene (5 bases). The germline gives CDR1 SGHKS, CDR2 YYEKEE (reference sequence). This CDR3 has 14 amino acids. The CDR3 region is CASSRSGANEKLFF. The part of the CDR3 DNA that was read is TGTGCCAGCAGCCGTAGTGGGGCAAATGAAAAG.

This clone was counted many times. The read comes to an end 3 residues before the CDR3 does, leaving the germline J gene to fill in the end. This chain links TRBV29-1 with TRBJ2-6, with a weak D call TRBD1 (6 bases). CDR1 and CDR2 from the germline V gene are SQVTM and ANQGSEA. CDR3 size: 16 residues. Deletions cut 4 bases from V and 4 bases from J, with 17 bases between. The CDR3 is CSVVDRPTPGANVLTF. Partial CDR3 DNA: TGCAGCGTTGTGGACAGACCTACCCCGGGGGCCAACGTC.

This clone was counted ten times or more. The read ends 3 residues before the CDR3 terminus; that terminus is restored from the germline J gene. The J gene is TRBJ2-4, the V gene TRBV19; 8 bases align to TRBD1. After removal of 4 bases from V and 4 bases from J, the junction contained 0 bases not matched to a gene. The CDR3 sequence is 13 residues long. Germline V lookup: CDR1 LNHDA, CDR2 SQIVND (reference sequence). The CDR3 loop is CASSRQGKNIQYF. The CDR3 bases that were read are TGTGCCAGTAGTAGACAGGGGAAAAACATT. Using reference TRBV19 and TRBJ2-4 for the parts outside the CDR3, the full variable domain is DGGITQSPKYLFRKEGQNVTLSCEQNLNHDAMYWYRQDPGQGLRLIYYSQIVNDFQKGDIAEGYSVSREKKESFPLTVTSAQKNPTAFYLCASSRQGKNIQYFGAGTRLSVL.

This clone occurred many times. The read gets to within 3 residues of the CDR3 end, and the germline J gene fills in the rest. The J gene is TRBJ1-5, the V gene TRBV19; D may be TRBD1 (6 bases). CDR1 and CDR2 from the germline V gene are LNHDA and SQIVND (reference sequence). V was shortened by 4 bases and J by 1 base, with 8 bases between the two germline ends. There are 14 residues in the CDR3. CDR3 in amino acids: CASSNRGSNQPQHF. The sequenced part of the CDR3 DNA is TGTGCCAGTAGTAATAGGGGGAGCAATCAGCCC.

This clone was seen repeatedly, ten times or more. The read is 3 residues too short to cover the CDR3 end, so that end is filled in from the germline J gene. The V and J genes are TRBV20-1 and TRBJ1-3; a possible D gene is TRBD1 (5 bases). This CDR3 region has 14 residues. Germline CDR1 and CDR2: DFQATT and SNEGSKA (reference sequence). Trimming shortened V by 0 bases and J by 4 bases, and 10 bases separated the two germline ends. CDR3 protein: CSARDPRGGNTIYF. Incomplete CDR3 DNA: TGCAGTGCTAGAGATCCAAGGGGCGGAAACACC.

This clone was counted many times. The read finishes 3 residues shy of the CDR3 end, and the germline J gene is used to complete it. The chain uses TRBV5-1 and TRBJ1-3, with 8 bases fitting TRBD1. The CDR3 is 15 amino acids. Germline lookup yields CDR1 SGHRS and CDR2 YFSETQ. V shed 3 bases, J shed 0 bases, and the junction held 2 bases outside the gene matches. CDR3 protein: CASSSGTGSGNTIYF. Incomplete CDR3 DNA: TGCGCCAGCAGCTCCGGGACAGGCTCTGGAAACACC.

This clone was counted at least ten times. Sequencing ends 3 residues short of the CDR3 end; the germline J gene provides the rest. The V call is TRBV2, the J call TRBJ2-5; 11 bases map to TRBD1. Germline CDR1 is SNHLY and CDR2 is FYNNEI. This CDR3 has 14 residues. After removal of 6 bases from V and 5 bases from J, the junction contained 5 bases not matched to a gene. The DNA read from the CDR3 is TGTGCCAGCAGAGCCGGGACAGGGGGGGAGACC. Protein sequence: CASRAGTGGET. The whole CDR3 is CASRAGTGGETQYF.

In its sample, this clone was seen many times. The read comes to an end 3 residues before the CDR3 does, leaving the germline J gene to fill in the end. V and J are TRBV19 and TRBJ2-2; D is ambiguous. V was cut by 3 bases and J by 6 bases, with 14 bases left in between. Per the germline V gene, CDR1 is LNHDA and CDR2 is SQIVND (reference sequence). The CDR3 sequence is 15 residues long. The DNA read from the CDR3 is TGTGCCAGTAGTATCGTCCCCGAAAAGGCCGGGGAG. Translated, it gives CASSIVPEKAGE. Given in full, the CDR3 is CASSIVPEKAGELFF.

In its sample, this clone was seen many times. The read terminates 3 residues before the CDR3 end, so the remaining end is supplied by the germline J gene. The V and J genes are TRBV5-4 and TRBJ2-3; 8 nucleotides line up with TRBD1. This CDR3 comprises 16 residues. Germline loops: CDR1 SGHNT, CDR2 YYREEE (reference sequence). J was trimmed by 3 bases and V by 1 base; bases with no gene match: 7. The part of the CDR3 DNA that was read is TGTGCCAGCAGCTTGCGTTTGACAGGGGCGACAGATACG. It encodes CASSLRLTGATDT. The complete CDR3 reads CASSLRLTGATDTQYF.

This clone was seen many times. The DNA read from the CDR3 is TGTGCCAGCAGCTTGACGCACAGGGACTATGGC. This codes for CASSLTHRDYG. The full CDR3 is CASSLTHRDYGYTF. The genes are TRBV5-4 and TRBJ1-2, with D possibly matching TRBD1 (6 bases). The CDR3 end falls 3 residues outside the read, so it is completed with the germline J gene. Looked up from germline, CDR1 is SGHNT and CDR2 is YYREEE (reference sequence). There are 14 residues in the CDR3. V lost 1 base and J 3 bases, leaving 10 bases between the germline ends.

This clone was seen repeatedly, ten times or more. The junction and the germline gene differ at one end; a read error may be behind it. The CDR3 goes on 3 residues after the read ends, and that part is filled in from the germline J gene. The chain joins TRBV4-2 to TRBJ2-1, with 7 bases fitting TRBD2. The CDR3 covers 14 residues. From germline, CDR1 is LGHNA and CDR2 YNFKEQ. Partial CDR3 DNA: TGCGCCAGCAGCCCTAGGGACTACTACAATGAG. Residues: CASSPRDYYNE. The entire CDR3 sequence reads CASSPRDYYNEQFF.

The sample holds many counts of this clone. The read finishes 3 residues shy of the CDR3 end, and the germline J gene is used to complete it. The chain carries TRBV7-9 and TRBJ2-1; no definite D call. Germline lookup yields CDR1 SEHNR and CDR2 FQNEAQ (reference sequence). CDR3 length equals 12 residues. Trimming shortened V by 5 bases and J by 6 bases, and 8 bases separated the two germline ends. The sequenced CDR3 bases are TGTGCCAGCAGCCACTTCGTCAATGAG. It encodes CASSHFVNE. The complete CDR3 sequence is CASSHFVNEQFF.

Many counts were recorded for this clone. The CDR3 region is CQGDYGYTF. The covered CDR3 bases are TGTCAGGGAGACTATGGC. The rearrangement uses TRBV7-9 and TRBJ1-2, with D possibly TRBD1 on 5 matching bases. Read sequence stops 3 residues before the CDR3 end, and the germline J gene provides the missing end. The CDR3 covers 9 residues. CDR1 is SEHNR, CDR2 FQNEAQ, per germline (reference sequence).

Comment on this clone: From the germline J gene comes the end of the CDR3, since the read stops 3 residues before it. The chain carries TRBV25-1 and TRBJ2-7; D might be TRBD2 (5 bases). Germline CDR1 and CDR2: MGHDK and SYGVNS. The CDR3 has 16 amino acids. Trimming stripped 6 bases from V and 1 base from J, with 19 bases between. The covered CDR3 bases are TGTGCCAGCAGCCCTCGGGGAAACGTCCCATCCTACGAG. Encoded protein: CASSPRGNVPSYE. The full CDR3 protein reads CASSPRGNVPSYEQYF.

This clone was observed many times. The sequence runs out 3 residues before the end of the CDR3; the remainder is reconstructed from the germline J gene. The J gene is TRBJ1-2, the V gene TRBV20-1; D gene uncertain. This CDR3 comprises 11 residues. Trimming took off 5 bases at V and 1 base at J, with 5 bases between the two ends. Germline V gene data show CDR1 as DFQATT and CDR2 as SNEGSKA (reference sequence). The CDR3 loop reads CSAAINYGYTF. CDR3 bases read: TGCAGTGCTGCTATTAACTATGGC.

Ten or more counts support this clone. The CDR3 is CASSIGQSLYNEQFF. CDR3 DNA (partial): TGTGCCAGCAGTATTGGACAGTCCTTATACAATGAG. The genes are TRBV2 and TRBJ2-1; TRBD1 is a possible D gene (6 bases). The read terminates 3 residues ahead of where the CDR3 ends, so the germline J gene completes it. The CDR3 sequence is 15 residues long. From germline, CDR1 is SNHLY and CDR2 FYNNEI. V gave up 5 bases and J gave up 4 bases, with 15 bases separating them.

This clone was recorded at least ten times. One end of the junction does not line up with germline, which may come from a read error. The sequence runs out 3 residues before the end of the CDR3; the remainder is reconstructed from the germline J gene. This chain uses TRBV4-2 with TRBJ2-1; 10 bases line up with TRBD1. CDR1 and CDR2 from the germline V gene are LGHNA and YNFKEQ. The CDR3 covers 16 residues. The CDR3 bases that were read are TGCGCCAGCAGCCTAGAGATCGGGACAGGGGTCAATGAG. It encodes CASSLEIGTGVNE. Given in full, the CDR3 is CASSLEIGTGVNEQFF.

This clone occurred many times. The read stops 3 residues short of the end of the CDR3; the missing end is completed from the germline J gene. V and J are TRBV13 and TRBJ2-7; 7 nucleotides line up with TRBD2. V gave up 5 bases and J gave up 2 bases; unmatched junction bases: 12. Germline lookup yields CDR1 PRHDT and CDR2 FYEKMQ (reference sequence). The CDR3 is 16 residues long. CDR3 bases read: TGTGCCAGCAGCCAAGGGGCCAGCGGGGATACCTACGAG. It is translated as CASSQGASGDTYE. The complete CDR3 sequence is CASSQGASGDTYEQYF.

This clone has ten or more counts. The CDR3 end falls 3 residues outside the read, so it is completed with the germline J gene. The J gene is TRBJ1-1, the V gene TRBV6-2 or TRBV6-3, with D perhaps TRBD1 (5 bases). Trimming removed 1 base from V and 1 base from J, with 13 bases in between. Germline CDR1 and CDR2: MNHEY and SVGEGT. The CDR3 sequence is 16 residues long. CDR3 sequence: CASSYWGTHANTEAFF. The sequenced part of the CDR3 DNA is TGTGCCAGCAGTTACTGGGGCACTCACGCGAACACTGAA.

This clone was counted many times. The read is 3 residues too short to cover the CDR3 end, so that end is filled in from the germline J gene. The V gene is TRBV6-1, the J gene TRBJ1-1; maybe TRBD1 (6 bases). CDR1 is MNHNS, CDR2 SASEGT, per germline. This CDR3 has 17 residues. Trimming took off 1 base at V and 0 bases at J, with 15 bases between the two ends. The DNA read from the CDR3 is TGTGCCAGCAGTGAAGTCAGGGGAACCTTTATGAACACTGAA. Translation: CASSEVRGTFMNTE. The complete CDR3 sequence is CASSEVRGTFMNTEAFF.

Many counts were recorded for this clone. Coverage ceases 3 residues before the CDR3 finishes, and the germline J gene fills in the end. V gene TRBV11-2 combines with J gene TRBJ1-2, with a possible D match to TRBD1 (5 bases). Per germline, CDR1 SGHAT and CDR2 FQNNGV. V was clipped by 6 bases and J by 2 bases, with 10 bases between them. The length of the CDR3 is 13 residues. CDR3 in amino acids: CASSWGANYGYTF. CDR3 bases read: TGTGCCAGCAGTTGGGGCGCAAACTATGGC. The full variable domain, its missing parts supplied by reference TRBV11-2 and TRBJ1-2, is EAGVAQSPRYKIIEKRQSVAFWCNPISGHATLYWYQQILGQGPKLLIQFQNNGVVDDSQLPKDRFSAERLKGVDSTLKIQPAKLEDSAVYLCASSWGANYGYTFGSGTRLTVV.

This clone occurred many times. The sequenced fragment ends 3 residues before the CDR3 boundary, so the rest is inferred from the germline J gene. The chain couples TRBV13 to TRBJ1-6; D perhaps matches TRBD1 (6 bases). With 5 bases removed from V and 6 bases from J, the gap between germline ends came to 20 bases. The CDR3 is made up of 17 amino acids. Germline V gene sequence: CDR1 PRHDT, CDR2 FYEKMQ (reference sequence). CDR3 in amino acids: CASSRYPQGKGNSPLHF. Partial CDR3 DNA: TGTGCCAGCAGCCGATACCCGCAGGGGAAAGGTAATTCACCC.

CDR3 residues: CSAQRGATQETQYF. The sequenced part of the CDR3 DNA is TGCAGTGCTCAGCGGGGGGCCACACAAGAGACC. The V and J genes are TRBV20-1 and TRBJ2-5; 9 positions agree with TRBD2. Sequencing ends 3 residues short of the CDR3 end; the germline J gene provides the rest. V was clipped by 5 bases and J by 2 bases; unmatched bases: 6. Per germline, CDR1 DFQATT and CDR2 SNEGSKA (reference sequence). CDR3 size: 14 residues.

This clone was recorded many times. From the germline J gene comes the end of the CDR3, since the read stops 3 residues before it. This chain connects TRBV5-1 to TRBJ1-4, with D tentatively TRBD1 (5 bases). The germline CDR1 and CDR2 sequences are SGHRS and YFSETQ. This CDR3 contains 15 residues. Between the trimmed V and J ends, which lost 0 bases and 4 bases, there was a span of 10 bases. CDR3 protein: CASSLAWGLNEKLFF. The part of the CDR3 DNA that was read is TGCGCCAGCAGCTTGGCGTGGGGCCTTAATGAAAAA. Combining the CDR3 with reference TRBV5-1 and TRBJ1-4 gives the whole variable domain KAGVTQTPRYLIKTRGQQVTLSCSPISGHRSVSWYQQTPGQGLQFLFEYFSETQRNKGNFPGRFSGRQFSNSRSEMNVSTLELGDSALYLCASSLAWGLNEKLFFGSGTQLSVL.